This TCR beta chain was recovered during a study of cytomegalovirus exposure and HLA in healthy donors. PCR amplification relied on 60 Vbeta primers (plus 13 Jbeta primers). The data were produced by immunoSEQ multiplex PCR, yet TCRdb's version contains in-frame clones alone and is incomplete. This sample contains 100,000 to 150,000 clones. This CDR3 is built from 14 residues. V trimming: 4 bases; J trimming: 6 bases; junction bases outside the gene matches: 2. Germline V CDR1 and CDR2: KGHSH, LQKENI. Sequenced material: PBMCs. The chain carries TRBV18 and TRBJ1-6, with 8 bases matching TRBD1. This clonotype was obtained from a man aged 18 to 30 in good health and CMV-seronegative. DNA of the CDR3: TGTGCCAGCTCACAGGACAGGGCTAATTCACCCCTCCACTTT. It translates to CASSQDRANSPLHF.